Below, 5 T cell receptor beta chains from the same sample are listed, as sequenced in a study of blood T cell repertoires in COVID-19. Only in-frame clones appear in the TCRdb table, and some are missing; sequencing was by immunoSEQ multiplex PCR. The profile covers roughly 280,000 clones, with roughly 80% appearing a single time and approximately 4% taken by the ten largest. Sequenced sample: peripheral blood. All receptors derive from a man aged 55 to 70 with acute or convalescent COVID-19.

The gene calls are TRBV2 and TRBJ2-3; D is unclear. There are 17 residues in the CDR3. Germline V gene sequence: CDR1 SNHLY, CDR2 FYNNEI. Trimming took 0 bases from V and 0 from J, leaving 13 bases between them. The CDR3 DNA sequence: TGTGCCAGCAGTGAAGCCGTCCCATTAGAGAGCACAGATACGCAGTATTTT. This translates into CASSEAVPLESTDTQYF.

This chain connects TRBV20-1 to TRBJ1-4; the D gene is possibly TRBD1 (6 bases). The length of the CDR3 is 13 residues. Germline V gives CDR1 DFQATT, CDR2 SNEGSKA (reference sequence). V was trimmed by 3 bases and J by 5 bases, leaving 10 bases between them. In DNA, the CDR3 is TGCAGTGCTAGTGAGCAGGGGAATGAAAAACTGTTTTTT. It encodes CSASEQGNEKLFF.

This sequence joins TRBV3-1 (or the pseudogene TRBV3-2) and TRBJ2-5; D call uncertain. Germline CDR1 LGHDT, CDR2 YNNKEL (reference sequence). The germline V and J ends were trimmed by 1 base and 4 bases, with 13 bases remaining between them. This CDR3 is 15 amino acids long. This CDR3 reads CASSQGAVQRETQYF. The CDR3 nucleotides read TGTGCCAGCAGCCAAGGGGCAGTGCAACGAGAGACCCAGTACTTC.

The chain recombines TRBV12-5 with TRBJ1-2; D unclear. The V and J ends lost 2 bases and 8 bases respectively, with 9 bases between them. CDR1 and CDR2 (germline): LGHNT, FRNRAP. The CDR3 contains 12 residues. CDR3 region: CASGLREAGYTF. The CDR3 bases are TGTGCTAGTGGTTTGCGGGAAGCGGGCTACACCTTC.

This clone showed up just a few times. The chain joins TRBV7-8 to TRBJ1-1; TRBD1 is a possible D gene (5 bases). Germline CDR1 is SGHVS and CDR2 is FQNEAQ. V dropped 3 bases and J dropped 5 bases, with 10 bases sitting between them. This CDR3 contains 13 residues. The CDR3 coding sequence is TGTGCCAGCAGCTTCCAGGGTAGTACTGAAGCTTTCTTT. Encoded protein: CASSFQGSTEAFF. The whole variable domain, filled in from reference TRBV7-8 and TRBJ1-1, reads GAGVSQSPRYKVAKRGQDVALRCDPISGHVSLFWYQQALGQGPEFLTYFQNEAQLDKSGLPSDRFFAERPEGSVSTLKIQRTQQEDSAVYLCASSFQGSTEAFFGQGTRLTVV.